This T cell receptor (beta chain) was retrieved from a study of blood T cell repertoires in COVID-19 (TCRdb year 2020). About the full investigation: The collaborator samples originated in the United States, Italy and Spain and spanned the acute and convalescent phases of COVID-19. Sample metadata almost always included a de-identified subject ID, COVID-19 status, age in years and sex. The samples were drawn from the first 160 participants of the ongoing ImmuneRACE study and from 1,200 or so subjects provided by 6 global collaborators. The prospective study material was composed of cDNA or gDNA derived from T cells, B-cell-depleted T cells, or PBMCs. Deeply sampled blood TCRbeta repertoires from subjects exposed to, actively infected with, or recovered from COVID-19 were included in the dataset. Where available, HLA class I and class II types were taken from metadata supplied by the sample provider and were not determined by assay-based typing. The repertoires were released in a freely available public database intended as a resource for research on the immune response to SARS-CoV-2. Study-level results and caveats: The amount of clinical and demographic metadata varied by source and participant and was provided uncurated.

TCRbeta CDR3 regions were amplified from genomic DNA by means of the immunoSEQ Assay, a bias-controlled multiplex PCR. Processing in the source paper ran as follows. Within the assay, amplification of reference gene primers was used to estimate how many nucleated cells each sample contained. To quantify the absolute abundance of each unique TCRbeta CDR3 rearrangement, sequence reads were collapsed and filtered. For each sample, productive Simpson clonality was calculated as the square root of Simpson's diversity index over productive rearrangements. TCRdb mirrors the immuneACCESS table, restricted to in-frame sequences. Some clones are absent from its copies; in checked studies, under half trace to an unresolved V gene, and the reason for the others is unknown. V, J and clone size reflect that table, while D and trimming were determined from the DNA. The sample has 200,000 to 300,000 clones on record, approximately 83% of them singletons. Just over 3% of the sample rests with the top ten.

The germline V gene gives CDR1 as MNHEY and CDR2 as SVGAGI. V and J are trimmed by 5 bases and 7 bases, and the gene matches miss 11 bases of the junction. Spanning cysteine to phenylalanine, the CDR3 consists of 15 amino acids. Only the CDR3 portion is preserved as DNA: 45 bases, with reading frame beginning at the first base. Regarding this clone: Its antigen remains undetermined. Base qualities are not at hand, and no much larger clone is one base apart.

Samples from volunteer blood donors who had recovered from COVID-19 were contributed by a second Seattle source. Collaborating institutions collected whole blood in K2EDTA tubes following their own protocols. For TCRbeta analysis, collaborators shipped samples in one of three forms: frozen whole blood, isolated PBMCs, or DNA extracted from either of those sample types. Recombination joined TRBV6-5 with TRBJ2-1; 7 bases in between match TRBD1. This sequence originates from a woman under 40 who had recovered from COVID-19. What was sequenced was peripheral blood. The CDR3 protein is CASSTGQEVWNEQFF. The DNA sequence is given as TGTGCCAGCAGTACCGGACAGGAAGTGTGGAATGAGCAGTTCTTC.